The present T cell receptor beta chain was sequenced within a study of blood T cell repertoires in COVID-19. Overall study: PBMCs, B-cell-depleted T cells, or T cells were the source of the cDNA or gDNA that made up the material.

Authors' processing steps: Reference gene primer amplification in the assay estimated nucleated cell counts. This table comes from immunoSEQ multiplex PCR, and its TCRdb copy is limited to in-frame clones, with some not included. Clonal size and the V and J genes are those of that table, whereas D and trimming came from the DNA. The sample comprises roughly 120,000 clones, approximately 86% of which are singletons, and around 4.5% rests with the top ten. The CDR3 spans 15 residues. Germline values: CDR1 SGHVS, CDR2 FQNEAQ. V gave up 3 bases and J gave up 0 bases; unmatched junction bases: 2. Sequenced input: peripheral blood. The origin of this receptor is a man aged 35 to 55 with acute or convalescent COVID-19. The chain uses TRBV7-8 and TRBJ1-3; 7 bases match TRBD1. Here the CDR3 DNA reads TGTGCCAGCAGCTTGGGACAGATCTCTGGAAACACCATATATTTT. Its translation is CASSLGQISGNTIYF.